This T cell receptor beta chain was recovered during a study of spatial heterogeneity in lung cancer. Study conclusions and caveats: Tumor mutation count correlated with how many alpha and beta TCRs expanded intratumorally.

This clonotype was observed at least ten times. Its antigen remains unidentified. From the 5' RACE reads, TCRdb called clonotypes with MiXCR, one entry per CDR3 protein. The table has fewer than 20,000 distinct CDR3 sequences, 5.7% seen once; the top ten hold 10% to 13%. CDR3 size: 12 residues. Germline CDR1 is MNHNS and CDR2 is SASEGT. Trimming stripped 5 bases from V and 4 bases from J, with 6 bases between. Time point: sample taken at primary tumor resection. The input material, whole RNA from tumor, nontumor lung or frozen PBMC, was sequenced unsorted. Material: lung tumor tissue, obtained at surgery. This sequence was found in a female donor with early-stage non-small cell lung cancer. This sequence joins TRBV6-1 and TRBJ1-5; D unclear. The CDR3 loop reads CASSFPNQPQHF. DNA of the CDR3: TGTGCCAGCAGTTTCCCTAATCAGCCCCAGCATTTT.